The 29 T cell receptor beta chains below come from one sample, sequenced in a study of blood T cell repertoires in COVID-19. Clones were sequenced by immunoSEQ multiplex PCR, and TCRdb holds only the in-frame ones, with some missing. The data show under 150,000 clones, 70% to 85% seen once. Sequenced: peripheral blood. The origin of the receptors is a woman over 75 with acute or convalescent COVID-19.

The chain employs TRBV7-8 and TRBJ2-5, with 10 bases identical to TRBD2. Germline loops: CDR1 SGHVS, CDR2 FQNEAQ. CDR3 length: 14 residues. With 2 bases clipped from V and 3 bases from J, the junction kept 0 bases outside the gene matches. CDR3 nucleotide sequence: TGTGCCAGCAGCTTACTAGCGGGAGAAGAGACCCAGTACTTC. Translation: CASSLLAGEETQYF.

V usage is TRBV7-2 and J usage is TRBJ1-1; 8 bases align to TRBD1. The CDR3 loop spans 13 amino acids. Germline CDR1 is SGHTA and CDR2 is FQGNSA. The V segment lost 5 bases and the J segment 5 bases; nucleotides outside the gene matches: 4. For the CDR3, the DNA is TGTGCCAGCAGCGCTACAGGGGGGACTGAAGCTTTCTTT. Translation: CASSATGGTEAFF.

The table lists this clone with a few counts. The J gene is TRBJ1-2, the V gene TRBV12-3 or TRBV12-4; D may be TRBD1 (5 bases). CDR3 length equals 13 residues. V gave up 6 bases and J gave up 4 bases, with 12 bases separating them. DNA of the CDR3: TGTGCCAGCAGCCCAGGGCACACCTATGGCTACACCTTC. Translation: CASSPGHTYGYTF.

Notes on this clone: One junction end does not reproduce the germline sequence, and a read error may be involved. V and J are TRBV18 and TRBJ1-3; D remains unclear. The CDR3 spans 17 residues. CDR1 is KGHSH and CDR2 is LQKENI in the germline V gene. The DNA of the CDR3 is TGTGCCAGCTCTCCACGAGGAGCGGAGCCCTCTGGAAACACCATATATTTT. Translation: CASSPRGAEPSGNTIYF.

This sequence joins TRBV3-1 (or the pseudogene TRBV3-2) and TRBJ1-1, with a tentative D call TRBD1 (6 bases). Germline V gives CDR1 LGHDT, CDR2 YNNKEL (reference sequence). The V gene lost 2 bases and the J gene lost 0 bases, with 10 bases spanning the gap. The CDR3 consists of 15 residues. The CDR3 DNA follows: TGTGCCAGCAGCCAAAACAGGGAAATGAACACTGAAGCTTTCTTT. It translates to CASSQNREMNTEAFF.

This chain uses TRBV15 with TRBJ1-6; D might be TRBD1 (5 bases). The CDR3 is made up of 15 amino acids. The germline gives CDR1 LNHNV, CDR2 YYDKDF (reference sequence). V lost 0 bases to trimming and J lost 7 bases, with 10 bases between them. CDR3 loop: CATSRDRAGNSPLHF. CDR3 DNA: TGTGCCACCAGCAGAGATCGGGCAGGGAATTCACCCCTCCACTTT.

Comments on this clone: The same CDR3 is also encoded by other DNA sequences in this sample. This rearrangement joins TRBV5-8 to TRBJ2-7; weak D call: TRBD1 (5 bases). The CDR3 spans 12 residues. V lost 1 base to trimming and J lost 3 bases, with 5 bases between them. Germline CDR1 and CDR2: SGHTS and YDEGEE. Here the CDR3 DNA reads TGTGCCAGCAGCTTGACAGGCTACGAGCAGTACTTC. This sequence encodes CASSLTGYEQYF.

This clone was seen just once. The chain links TRBV6-2 or TRBV6-3 to TRBJ2-6; 8 nucleotides align to TRBD1. V dropped 6 bases and J dropped 0; count of bases not matched to a gene: 4. The CDR3 runs 16 residues. Germline V gene sequence: CDR1 MNHEY, CDR2 SVGEGT. CDR3 DNA: TGTGCCAGCAGCCGACAGGGGAGCTCTGGGGCCAACGTCCTGACTTTC. Amino acid sequence: CASSRQGSSGANVLTF.

This clone was counted once. This chain connects TRBV9 to TRBJ2-1; D is possibly TRBD1 (5 bases). The CDR3 is 15 residues long. Looked up from germline, CDR1 is SGDLS and CDR2 is YYNGEE. Trimming stripped 2 bases from V and 6 bases from J, with 15 bases between. DNA of the CDR3: TGTGCCAGCAGCGTTTCCGGAGACAGTCTCAATGAGCAGTTCTTC. It is translated as CASSVSGDSLNEQFF.

The genes are TRBV7-2 and TRBJ1-1, with 7 bases lining up with TRBD1. V lost 5 bases to trimming and J lost 0 bases; unmatched junction nucleotides: 3. CDR1 and CDR2 from the germline V gene are SGHTA and FQGNSA. This CDR3 spans 14 amino acids. In DNA form, the CDR3 reads TGTGCCAGCAGCCGCGGACAGGTGAACACTGAAGCTTTCTTT. It specifies CASSRGQVNTEAFF.

Here the CDR3 DNA reads TGTGCCAGCAGCTTTAACGGCGGGGGGTTCTACGAGCAGTACTTC. Translated, it gives CASSFNGGGFYEQYF. The chain has TRBV7-2 and TRBJ2-7; 8 bases fit TRBD2. The CDR3 extends over 15 amino acids. The germline gives CDR1 SGHTA, CDR2 FQGNSA. The ends lost 3 bases at V and 3 bases at J; junction bases unmatched: 7.

The V and J genes are TRBV19 and TRBJ1-2; no clear D gene. Trimming cost V 1 base and J 6 bases, with 21 bases left between them. Germline V gene lookup returns CDR1 LNHDA and CDR2 SQIVND (reference sequence). This CDR3 spans 17 amino acids. The CDR3 reads CASSIGPGEGVFHGYTF. The CDR3 nucleotides read TGTGCCAGTAGTATAGGCCCCGGGGAAGGAGTTTTCCATGGCTACACCTTC.

This clone was counted a few times. This chain connects TRBV6-5 to TRBJ2-3, with D perhaps TRBD1 (6 bases). CDR3 length equals 14 residues. The germline V gene encodes CDR1 MNHEY and CDR2 SVGAGI. The V end lost 6 bases, the J end lost 4 bases, and 14 bases lay between the germline ends. CDR3 in DNA: TGTGCCAGCAGACCACAGGGACCGGCAGATACGCAGTATTTT. It is translated as CASRPQGPADTQYF.

The rearrangement joins TRBV24-1 to TRBJ1-5; 10 bases are shared with TRBD1. After removal of 2 bases from V and 0 bases from J, the junction contained 6 bases not matched to a gene. This CDR3 is 18 amino acids long. Germline CDR1 KGHDR, CDR2 SFDVKD. CDR3 bases: TGTGCCACCAGTGATTGGGGGACAGGGGAGTATAGCAATCAGCCCCAGCATTTT. Protein: CATSDWGTGEYSNQPQHF.

The CDR3 spells CASGKQGPYEQYF. The CDR3 DNA sequence: TGTGCCAGCGGAAAACAGGGTCCCTACGAGCAGTACTTC. This sequence joins TRBV7-9 and TRBJ2-7, with D maybe TRBD1 (6 bases). This CDR3 is 13 amino acids long. Trimming cost V 8 bases and J 2 bases, with 13 bases left between them. From germline, CDR1 is SEHNR and CDR2 FQNEAQ (reference sequence).

The chain uses TRBV7-9 and TRBJ1-1, with TRBD1 matching 7 bases. The junction had 3 bases not matched to a gene; V was cut back by 0 bases and J by 8 bases. The CDR3 is 13 residues long. The germline V gene has CDR1 SEHNR and CDR2 FQNEAQ (reference sequence). In DNA, the CDR3 is TGTGCCAGCAGCTTAGCGTTGGGACAGGAAGCTTTCTTT. Translated: CASSLALGQEAFF.

V gene TRBV6-1 combines with J gene TRBJ2-7; TRBD2 aligns across 15 bases. After removal of 0 bases from V and 7 bases from J, the junction contained 7 bases not matched to a gene. The CDR3 totals 17 residues. The germline CDR1 and CDR2 sequences are MNHNS and SASEGT. The DNA for the CDR3 is TGTGCCAGCAGTGAAGCCGGACTAGCGGGAGGGCCAGGGGAGCAGTACTTC. Protein sequence: CASSEAGLAGGPGEQYF.

The chain carries TRBV30 and TRBJ2-3, with D perhaps TRBD1 (6 bases). This CDR3 has 14 amino acids. The germline V and J ends were trimmed by 2 bases and 7 bases, with 16 bases remaining between them. CDR1 and CDR2 from the germline V gene are GTSNPN and SVGIG (reference sequence). The CDR3 DNA sequence: TGTGCCTGGAGTTCAGGGGACCTCCGGAATACGCAGTATTTT. This encodes CAWSSGDLRNTQYF.

This chain uses TRBV12-3 or TRBV12-4 with TRBJ1-5, with D possibly matching TRBD1 (6 bases). The V end lost 7 bases, the J end lost 7 bases, and 14 bases lay between the germline ends. The CDR3 spans 13 residues. CDR3 protein: CASTRGGRQPQHF. CDR3 in DNA: TGTGCCAGCACCCGGGGGGGCAGACAGCCCCAGCATTTT.

Turning to this clone: A junction boundary mismatches the germline segment, possibly from a read error. Within the sample, other DNA sequences also encode this same CDR3. This chain joins TRBV4-1 and TRBJ2-1, with 9 bases aligning to TRBD2. The CDR3 consists of 17 residues. Per the germline V gene, CDR1 is MGHRA and CDR2 is YSYEKL. This CDR3 is CASSRGGLAQTYNEQFF. CDR3 nucleotides: TGCGCCAGCAGCCGGGGAGGACTAGCGCAAACCTACAATGAACAGTTCTTC.

The genes are TRBV7-2 and TRBJ2-7; 13 bases line up with TRBD2. The CDR3 runs to 15 residues. CDR1 is SGHTA, CDR2 FQGNSA, per germline. J gave up 6 bases and V 5 bases, and 7 bases lay outside the gene matches. In nucleotides, the CDR3 is TGTGCCAGCAGCGCACCTACTAGCGGGAGGGCCGAGCAGTACTTC. Its protein product is CASSAPTSGRAEQYF.

Only one count was recorded for this clone. The CDR3 nucleotides are TGTGCCTGGAGTCTACCGGGGAACACCATATATTTT. This sequence encodes CAWSLPGNTIYF. The chain combines TRBV30 with TRBJ1-3; D is unresolved. This CDR3 has 12 amino acids. Trimming stripped 2 bases from V and 7 bases from J, with 9 bases between. Germline lookup yields CDR1 GTSNPN and CDR2 SVGIG (reference sequence).

The CDR3 here is CASSTRDSRYTGELFF. The CDR3 DNA reads as TGTGCCAGCAGCACCCGGGACTCCCGTTATACCGGGGAGCTGTTTTTT. The chain recombines TRBV27 with TRBJ2-2; D possibly corresponds to TRBD2 (6 bases). Germline-derived CDR1 and CDR2 are MNHEY and SMNVEV (reference sequence). Between the trimmed V and J ends, which lost 6 bases and 5 bases, there was a span of 19 bases. The CDR3 has 16 residues.

This rearrangement joins TRBV18 to TRBJ2-3; D possibly corresponds to TRBD2 (5 bases). This CDR3 is built from 15 residues. With 2 bases removed from V and 0 bases from J, the gap between germline ends came to 9 bases. CDR1 is KGHSH, CDR2 LQKENI, per germline. As DNA, the CDR3 is TGTGCCAGCTCACCAAACGGGGTTAGCACAGATACGCAGTATTTT. Its translation: CASSPNGVSTDTQYF.

The gene calls are TRBV21-1 and TRBJ2-1; the table's D gene call, TRBD2, was not cross checked with the DNA. TRBV21-1 is assigned pseudogene status. The CDR3 spans 16 residues. Here the CDR3 reads CASSKERGVRCNEQFF. The CDR3 bases are TGTGCCAGCAGCAAAGAGCGGGGGGTCCGTTGCAATGAGCAGTTCTTC.

The chain has TRBV4-3 and TRBJ1-4; D might be TRBD1 (5 bases). CDR1 LGHNA and CDR2 YSLEER come from the germline V gene. The V end lost 8 bases, the J end lost 3 bases, and 16 bases lay between the germline ends. The CDR3 is 15 residues long. The CDR3 sequence: CASGRRGLANEKLFF. DNA for the CDR3: TGCGCCAGCGGGAGGAGGGGTTTAGCTAATGAAAAACTGTTTTTT.

V and J are TRBV27 and TRBJ2-1; D not certain. Germline CDR1 and CDR2: MNHEY and SMNVEV (reference sequence). The CDR3 has 14 residues. Trimming pared 3 bases from V and 9 bases from J, leaving 15 bases between. Written as DNA, the CDR3 is TGTGCCAGCAGTTTTTCAATCGTTCCGGGTGAGCAGTTCTTC. Its translation: CASSFSIVPGEQFF.

The chain uses TRBV5-5 and TRBJ2-3; D gene unclear. The CDR3 has 15 amino acids. Germline CDR1 is SGHKS and CDR2 is YYEKEE (reference sequence). With 1 base removed from V and 4 bases from J, the gap between germline ends came to 13 bases. This CDR3 reads CASSLQVTGPDTQYF. The CDR3, as DNA: TGTGCCAGCAGCTTGCAGGTAACCGGCCCAGATACGCAGTATTTT.

V gene TRBV7-2 combines with J gene TRBJ1-1, with D possibly TRBD1 on 6 matching bases. The germline V gene encodes CDR1 SGHTA and CDR2 FQGNSA. The V gene lost 3 bases and the J gene lost 8 bases, with 13 bases spanning the gap. The CDR3 has 13 residues. As DNA, the CDR3 is TGTGCCAGCAGCTTCAAGACAGGACGAGAAGCTTTCTTT. Encoded protein: CASSFKTGREAFF.